These T cell receptor beta chains were read from a single sample in a study of control samples from healthy donors and cancer patients. Profiled with immunoSEQ multiplex PCR; TCRdb holds only in-frame clones, not every one. Among some 100,000 clones listed, 80% to 95% were seen once. The sequencing sample was made of blood. The receptors here all came from a human donor in good health. The donor label of this sample is uncertain. Each CDR3 is given with its conserved first and last residue. Fields, in order: clone size, V gene, J gene, D gene, CDR3 protein, CDR3 DNA. The D gene is left open where the match is weak. Part of the rows lack a size; the others show once, few, many or a class for expanded clones.

size: many
V: TRBV5-8
J: TRBJ1-1
D: TRBD1
CDR3: CASSLGPGGTEAFF
DNA: TGTGCCAGCAGCTTGGGTCCAGGGGGCACTGAAGCTTTCTTT

size: .
V: TRBV28
J: TRBJ1-2
D: .
CDR3: CASSLRGVYNYGYTF
DNA: TGTGCCAGCAGTTTACGAGGGGTCTATAACTATGGCTACACCTTC

size: .
V: TRBV5-1
J: TRBJ2-5
D: TRBD2
CDR3: CASSLAAGREGETQYF
DNA: TGCGCCAGCAGCTTGGCCGCAGGCAGGGAGGGGGAGACCCAGTACTTC

size: once
V: TRBV27
J: TRBJ1-4
D: .
CDR3: CASTRLRTAGTTNEKLFF
DNA: TGTGCCAGCACCCGCCTTAGGACGGCTGGAACAACTAATGAAAAACTGTTTTTT

size: .
V: TRBV19
J: TRBJ1-6
D: TRBD1
CDR3: CASTSSTGRGSPLHF
DNA: TGTGCCAGTACCTCATCGACAGGGAGAGGATCACCCCTCCACTTT

size: .
V: TRBV24-1
J: TRBJ2-4
D: .
CDR3: CATSDPETVKNIQYF
DNA: TGTGCCACCAGTGACCCGGAGACGGTCAAAAACATTCAGTACTTC

size: .
V: TRBV5-6
J: TRBJ2-7
D: .
CDR3: CASSLAWQSYEQYF
DNA: TGTGCCAGCAGCTTGGCCTGGCAGTCCTACGAGCAGTACTTC

size: .
V: TRBV21-1
J: TRBJ2-5
D: .
CDR3: CASSKVLRNQETQYF
DNA: TGTGCCAGCAGCAAAGTGTTGAGGAACCAAGAGACCCAGTACTTC

size: few
V: TRBV30
J: TRBJ1-4
D: TRBD1
CDR3: CAGGTGWNEKLFF
DNA: TGTGCCGGGGGGACAGGGTGGAATGAAAAACTGTTTTTT

size: .
V: TRBV7-8
J: TRBJ2-7
D: TRBD2
CDR3: CASSSGGVPVQQYF
DNA: TGTGCCAGCAGCTCTGGGGGGGTCCCCGTCCAGCAGTACTTC

size: .
V: TRBV6-5
J: TRBJ1-1
D: .
CDR3: CASRTGRNTEAFF
DNA: TGTGCCAGCAGAACCGGACGGAACACTGAAGCTTTCTTT